The rows below give T cell receptor beta chains drawn from one sample of a study of blood T cell repertoires in COVID-19. Some clones are missing from TCRdb's copy, which holds only in-frame ones; the method was immunoSEQ multiplex PCR. The sample includes tens of thousands of clones, roughly 91% of them seen just once. The material sequenced was peripheral blood. These receptors were collected from a human donor in a cohort sampled during active COVID-19. CDR3s include the opening cysteine and the closing phenylalanine or tryptophan. Each record gives: V gene, D gene, clone size, J gene, CDR3 DNA, CDR3 protein. A D gene is named only where the DNA matches it firmly. Expanded clones get a size class; other rows say once, few or many, or leave the size out.

TRBV2	NA	NA	TRBJ2-7	TGTGCCAGCAGTGAAGTAGCCTACGAGCAGTACTTC	CASSEVAYEQYF
TRBV6-5	TRBD1	NA	TRBJ1-2	TGTGCCAGCTGCTACCGGGACAGTAACTATGGCTACACCTTC	CASCYRDSNYGYTF
TRBV19	TRBD2	NA	TRBJ2-1	TGTGCCAGTAGTATAGGCCTAGCGGGTGTGGATGAGCAGTTCTTC	CASSIGLAGVDEQFF
TRBV12-3/TRBV12-4	NA	NA	TRBJ1-2	TGTGCCAGCAGCCCCGTCGACTATGGCTACACCTTC	CASSPVDYGYTF
TRBV7-9	NA	NA	TRBJ2-3	TGTGCCAGCAGCTTAGCTGCGGCGGGTTGGAGCACAGATACGCAGTATTTT	CASSLAAAGWSTDTQYF
TRBV28	NA	NA	TRBJ2-6	TGTGCCAGCAGTACCCAGACAGGGGCCAACGTCCTGACTTTC	CASSTQTGANVLTF
TRBV20-1	NA	NA	TRBJ2-1	TGCAGTGCTAGAATAATAAATGAGCAGTTCTTC	CSARIINEQFF
TRBV5-1	TRBD2	NA	TRBJ2-1	TGCGCCAGCAGCTCGACTAGCGGGATCTCCAATGAGCAGTTCTTC	CASSSTSGISNEQFF
TRBV10-3	NA	NA	TRBJ2-1	TGTGCCATCAGTGAGGAGGGAGGTAGATTAAATGAGCAGTTCTTC	CAISEEGGRLNEQFF
TRBV5-1	TRBD2	NA	TRBJ2-5	TGCGCCAGCAGCATAGGACTAGCGGGAGGCCAGTACTTC	CASSIGLAGGQYF
TRBV14	NA	once	TRBJ1-1	TGTGCCAGCAGCCCTCGGGGGGCGAACACTGAAGCTTTCTTT	CASSPRGANTEAFF
TRBV6-1	NA	NA	TRBJ1-6	TGTGCCAGCAGTGAAGGGGGCGATAATTCACCCCTCCACTTT	CASSEGGDNSPLHF
TRBV6-5	TRBD2	NA	TRBJ2-7	TGTGCCAGCAGTTCAAGACTAGCGGGCCGCTACGAGCAGTACTTC	CASSSRLAGRYEQYF
TRBV19	TRBD1	NA	TRBJ1-2	TGTGCCAGTAGTGTTGGACAGGGACATTTCTACGGCTACACCTTC	CASSVGQGHFYGYTF
TRBV5-6	NA	NA	TRBJ1-2	TGTGCCAGCAGCTTGGAATGGCACAATGGCTACACCTTC	CASSLEWHNGYTF
TRBV3-1/TRBV3-2	NA	NA	TRBJ1-5	TGTGCCAGCAGCAGGTCCGGCAGGGAGGACCAGCCCCAGCATTTT	CASSRSGREDQPQHF
TRBV5-6	TRBD1	NA	TRBJ2-1	TGTGCCAGCAGCTTGGGGACAGGGGCCAATGAGCAGTTCTTC	CASSLGTGANEQFF
TRBV6-5	NA	NA	TRBJ2-1	TGTGCCAGCAGTTACAGGATGACTAGTACGATAGGAGAGCAGTTCTTC	CASSYRMTSTIGEQFF
TRBV18	NA	NA	TRBJ1-2	TGTGCCAGCTCACCACGGGCCTCTTCTAACTATGGCTACACCTTC	CASSPRASSNYGYTF
TRBV9	TRBD2	NA	TRBJ2-6	TGTGCCAGCAGCGTAGCTCGGCGGGGAGGGACTGGGGCCAACGTCCTGACTTTC	CASSVARRGGTGANVLTF
TRBV7-3	NA	NA	TRBJ2-5	TGTGCCAGCAGCTTAACGGGCAGCCAAGAGACCCAGTACTTC	CASSLTGSQETQYF
TRBV6-5	NA	once	TRBJ2-4	TGTGCCAGCAGAGACATTCTAGCCAAAAACATTCAGTACTTC	CASRDILAKNIQYF
TRBV3-1/TRBV3-2	TRBD2	NA	TRBJ2-7	TGTGCCAGCAGCCAAGCTTCCCTAGCGGGAGTCGAGCAGTACTTC	CASSQASLAGVEQYF
TRBV27	TRBD2	once	TRBJ2-7	TGTGCCAGCAGTTCTAGCGGGAGCAGCGGGGAGCAGTACTTC	CASSSSGSSGEQYF
TRBV27	NA	NA	TRBJ2-7	TGTGCCAGCAGAAGACAGCTATCCTACGAGCAGTACTTC	CASRRQLSYEQYF
TRBV11-2	NA	NA	TRBJ1-1	TGTGCCAGCAGCCCTTGGACAGATCTGAACACTGAAGCTTTCTTT	CASSPWTDLNTEAFF
TRBV5-1	TRBD2	NA	TRBJ2-7	TGCGCCAGCAGCTTCGGACTAGCGGGCACGTCATCCTACGAGCAGTACTTC	CASSFGLAGTSSYEQYF
TRBV24-1	TRBD1	NA	TRBJ2-1	TGTGCCACCAGTGATTTTACAGGGGGCAGGAATGAGCAGTTCTTC	CATSDFTGGRNEQFF
TRBV7-8	TRBD1	NA	TRBJ1-6	TGTGCCAGCAGCTTAGCGCCTGGGACAGTGAATTCACCCCTCCACTTT	CASSLAPGTVNSPLHF
TRBV6-6	NA	NA	TRBJ2-1	TGTGCCAGCAGTTACCCCACCAGGTCGTCCTACAATGAGCAGTTCTTC	CASSYPTRSSYNEQFF
TRBV19	TRBD2	NA	TRBJ2-1	TGTGCCAGTAGGAAATCTAGCGGGGGGGAGGATGAGCAGTTCTTC	CASRKSSGGEDEQFF
TRBV27	NA	NA	TRBJ1-5	TGTGCCAGCAGTTTATCTTTAGCCGGGTCACAGGGTGATCGAAATCAGCCCCAGCATTTT	CASSLSLAGSQGDRNQPQHF
TRBV15	NA	once	TRBJ2-2	TGTGCCACCGGTTCGGGGACCGGGGAGCTGTTTTTT	CATGSGTGELFF
TRBV27	TRBD2	NA	TRBJ2-2	TGTGCCAGCAGTTTACTAGCGGCGAACACCGGGGAGCTGTTTTTT	CASSLLAANTGELFF
TRBV27	NA	NA	TRBJ2-2	TGTGCCAGCAGTCTACTTCGGCGGGTGAACACCGGGGAGCTGTTTTTT	CASSLLRRVNTGELFF
TRBV5-1	NA	NA	TRBJ1-5	TGCGCCAGCAGCTTGGATCCCTATAGCAATCAGCCCCAGCATTTT	CASSLDPYSNQPQHF
TRBV12-3/TRBV12-4	NA	NA	TRBJ1-2	TGTGCCAGCAGCCAGGACTCGGGCGGCTACACCTTC	CASSQDSGGYTF
TRBV2	NA	NA	TRBJ2-7	TGTGCCAGCAGACGGGAGAGCAACGAGCAGTACTTC	CASRRESNEQYF
TRBV25-1	NA	NA	TRBJ2-3	TGTGCCAGCAGTGACCAGGGTCGGGCAGATACGCAGTATTTT	CASSDQGRADTQYF
TRBV5-4	NA	NA	TRBJ1-5	TGTGCCAGCAGCTTGGGGACAGATAATCAGCCCCAGCATTTT	CASSLGTDNQPQHF
TRBV6-1	TRBD2	NA	TRBJ2-1	TGTGCCAGCAGTGAAGCGCGTATAGCGGGTTGGGATGAGCAGTTCTTC	CASSEARIAGWDEQFF
TRBV5-1	NA	NA	TRBJ1-2	TGCGCCAGCAGCCTCTCCGGGACATCGAGCTATGGCTACACCTTC	CASSLSGTSSYGYTF
TRBV2	TRBD1	NA	TRBJ1-2	TGTGCCAGCAGTAAGGACAGGGGCTTTAACTATGGCTACACCTTC	CASSKDRGFNYGYTF
TRBV27	TRBD2	once	TRBJ2-1	TGTGCCAGCAGTTTAGGGACTAGCTCCTACAATGAGCAGTTCTTC	CASSLGTSSYNEQFF
TRBV18	TRBD1	NA	TRBJ1-4	TGTGCCAGCCACAGGGGGCAAGATGAAAAACTGTTTTTT	CASHRGQDEKLFF
TRBV27	NA	NA	TRBJ1-5	TGTGCCAGCAGTTCCAACTCGGGACTCCCCAATCAGCCCCAGCATTTT	CASSSNSGLPNQPQHF